This T cell receptor (beta chain) was recorded in a study of breast tumors, draining lymph nodes, adjacent tissues. V was cut by 7 bases and J by 1 base, with 15 bases left in between. Germline V gives CDR1 MNHNS, CDR2 SASEGT. This CDR3 is 15 amino acids long. For this clonotype: Its matching antigen is unknown.

Findings and caveats of the study: Data fit most tumor T cells coming from lymph node, expanding in tumor.

TCRdb analysed the multiplex PCR reads with MiXCR anew, one entry per CDR3 protein. The table lists about 16,000 distinct CDR3 sequences, 45% of them singletons. Sequencing input: tumor-adjacent breast tissue. The clonotype was recovered from a female donor with breast cancer. Some clones in this sample may be carry-over from other donors' samples. This chain connects TRBV6-1 to TRBJ2-3; D is unclear. As DNA, the CDR3 is TGTGCCAGCAACCCTGCGGACGCCCGCACAGATACGCAGTATTTT. Its protein product is CASNPADARTDTQYF.